The clone carrying this TCR beta chain was seen repeatedly, ten times or more. The antigen remains unidentified. The CDR3 sequence is 15 residues long. V dropped 5 bases and J dropped 10 bases, with 18 bases sitting between them. The data were produced by immunoSEQ multiplex PCR, yet TCRdb's version contains in-frame clones alone and is incomplete. Recorded here are 3,300 or so clones, none singletons. A marrow graft followed busulfan-fludarabine conditioning, with cyclophosphamide on days +3 and +4. The record originates from a study of T cells after posttransplantation cyclophosphamide. The study, taken as a whole, reports: Later blood repertoires were often dominated by clones from the donor CD8+ memory compartment. Blood and skin or GI T cell repertoires showed limited TRB overlap. TRB clonality was highly associated with recipient CMV seropositivity and reactivation.

The sequencing here drew on PBMCs, taken after allogeneic stem cell transplant with posttransplant cyclophosphamide. The clonotype was recovered from a male patient between 25 and 40 years old who received an allogeneic stem cell transplant from a related donor, was CMV-positive, and had acute GVHD only. Among the T cells, some may be from the graft donor. V is TRBV12-3 or TRBV12-4 and J is TRBJ1-6, with a tentative D call TRBD1 (5 bases). The CDR3 reads CASSGTGRIGSPLHF. The DNA of the CDR3 is TGTGCCAGCAGTGGGACTGGTCGCATAGGGTCACCCCTCCACTTT.